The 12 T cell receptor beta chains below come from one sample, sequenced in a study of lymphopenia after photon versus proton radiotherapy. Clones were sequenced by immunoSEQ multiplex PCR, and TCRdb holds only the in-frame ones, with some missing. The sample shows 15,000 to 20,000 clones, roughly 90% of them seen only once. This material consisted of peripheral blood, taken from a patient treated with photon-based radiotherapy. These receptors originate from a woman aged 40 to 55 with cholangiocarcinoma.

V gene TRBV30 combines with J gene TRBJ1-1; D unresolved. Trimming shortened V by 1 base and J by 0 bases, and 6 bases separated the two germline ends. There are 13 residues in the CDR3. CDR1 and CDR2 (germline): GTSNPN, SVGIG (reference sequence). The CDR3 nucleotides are TGTGCCTGGAGTGAGGGCTTGAACACTGAAGCTTTCTTT. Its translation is CAWSEGLNTEAFF.

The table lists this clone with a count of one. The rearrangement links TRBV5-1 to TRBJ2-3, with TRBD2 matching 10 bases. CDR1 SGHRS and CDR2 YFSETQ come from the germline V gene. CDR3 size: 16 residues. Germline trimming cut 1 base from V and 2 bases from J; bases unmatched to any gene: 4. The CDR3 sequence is CASSLILAGTTDTQYF. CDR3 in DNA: TGCGCCAGCAGCTTGATACTAGCGGGGACCACAGATACGCAGTATTTT.

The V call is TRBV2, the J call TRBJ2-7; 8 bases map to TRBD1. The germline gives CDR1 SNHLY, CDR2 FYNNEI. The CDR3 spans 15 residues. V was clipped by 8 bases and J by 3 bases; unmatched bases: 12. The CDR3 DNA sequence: TGTGCCAGCGGGGAACTCGACAGGGGAGTCTACGAGCAGTACTTC. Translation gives CASGELDRGVYEQYF.

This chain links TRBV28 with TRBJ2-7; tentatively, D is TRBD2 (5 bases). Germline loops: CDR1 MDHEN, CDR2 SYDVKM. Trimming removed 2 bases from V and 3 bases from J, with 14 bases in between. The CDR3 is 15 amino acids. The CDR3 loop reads CASSLGGVQSYEQYF. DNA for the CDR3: TGTGCCAGCAGTTTAGGAGGCGTCCAAAGCTACGAGCAGTACTTC.

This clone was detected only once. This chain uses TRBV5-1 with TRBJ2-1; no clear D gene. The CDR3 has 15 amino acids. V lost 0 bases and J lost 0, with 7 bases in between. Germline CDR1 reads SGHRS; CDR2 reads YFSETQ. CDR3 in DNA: TGCGCCAGCAGCTTGGTCTTTAGCTCCTACAATGAGCAGTTCTTC. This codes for CASSLVFSSYNEQFF.

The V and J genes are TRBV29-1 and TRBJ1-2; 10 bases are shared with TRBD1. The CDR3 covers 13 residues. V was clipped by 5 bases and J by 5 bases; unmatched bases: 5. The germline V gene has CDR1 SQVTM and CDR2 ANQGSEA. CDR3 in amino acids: CSVLRDRGYGYTF. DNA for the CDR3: TGCAGCGTTCTACGGGACAGGGGTTATGGCTACACCTTC.

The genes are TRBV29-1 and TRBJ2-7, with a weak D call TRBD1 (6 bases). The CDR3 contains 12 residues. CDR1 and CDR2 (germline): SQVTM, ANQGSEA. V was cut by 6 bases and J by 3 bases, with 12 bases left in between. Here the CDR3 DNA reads TGCAGCGTCCGTGGACAGTTCTACGAGCAGTACTTC. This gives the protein CSVRGQFYEQYF.

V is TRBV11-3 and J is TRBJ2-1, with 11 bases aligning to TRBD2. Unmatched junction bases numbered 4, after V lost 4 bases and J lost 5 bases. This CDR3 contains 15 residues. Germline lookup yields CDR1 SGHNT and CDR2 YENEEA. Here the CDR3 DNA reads TGTGCCAGCAGCTCCCAGGGACTAGCGGACAATGAGCAGTTCTTC. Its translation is CASSSQGLADNEQFF.

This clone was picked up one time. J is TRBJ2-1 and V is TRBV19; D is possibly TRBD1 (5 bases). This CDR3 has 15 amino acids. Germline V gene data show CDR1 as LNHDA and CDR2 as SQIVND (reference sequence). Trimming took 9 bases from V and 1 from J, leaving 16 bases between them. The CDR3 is CASRSWTFSYNEQFF. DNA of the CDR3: TGTGCCAGCCGAAGCTGGACATTTTCCTACAATGAGCAGTTCTTC.

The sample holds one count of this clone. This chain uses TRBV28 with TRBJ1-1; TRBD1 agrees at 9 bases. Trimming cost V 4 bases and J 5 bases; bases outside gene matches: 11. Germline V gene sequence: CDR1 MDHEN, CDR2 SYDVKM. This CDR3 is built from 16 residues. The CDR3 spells CASSSGQGLVETEAFF. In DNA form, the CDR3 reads TGTGCCAGCAGTTCCGGACAGGGGTTGGTGGAAACTGAAGCTTTCTTT.

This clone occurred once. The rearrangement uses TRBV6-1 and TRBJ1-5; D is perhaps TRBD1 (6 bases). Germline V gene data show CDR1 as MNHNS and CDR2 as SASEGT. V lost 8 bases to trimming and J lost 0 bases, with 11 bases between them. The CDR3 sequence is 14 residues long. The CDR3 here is CASLDSASNQPQHF. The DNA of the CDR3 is TGTGCCAGCTTGGACAGTGCTAGCAATCAGCCCCAGCATTTT.

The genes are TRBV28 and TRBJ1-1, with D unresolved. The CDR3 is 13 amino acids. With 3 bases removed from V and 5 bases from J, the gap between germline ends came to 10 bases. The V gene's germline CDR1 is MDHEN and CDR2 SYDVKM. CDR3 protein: CASSLGRRTEAFF. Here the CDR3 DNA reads TGTGCCAGCAGTTTGGGAAGGAGGACTGAAGCTTTCTTT. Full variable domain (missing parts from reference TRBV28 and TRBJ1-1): DVKVTQSSRYLVKRTGEKVFLECVQDMDHENMFWYRQDPGLGLRLIYFSYDVKMKEKGDIPEGYSVSREKKERFSLILESASTNQTSMYLCASSLGRRTEAFFGQGTRLTVV.